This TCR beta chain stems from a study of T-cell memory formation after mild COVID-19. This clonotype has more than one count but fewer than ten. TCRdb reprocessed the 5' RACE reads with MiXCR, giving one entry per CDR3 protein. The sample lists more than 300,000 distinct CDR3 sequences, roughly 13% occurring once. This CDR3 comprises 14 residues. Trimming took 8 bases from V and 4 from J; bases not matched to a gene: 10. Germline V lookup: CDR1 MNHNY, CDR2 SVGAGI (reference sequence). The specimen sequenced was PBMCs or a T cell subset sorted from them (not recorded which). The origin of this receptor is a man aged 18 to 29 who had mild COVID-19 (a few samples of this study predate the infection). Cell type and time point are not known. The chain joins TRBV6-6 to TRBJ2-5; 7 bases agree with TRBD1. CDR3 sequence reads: CASLGTGVSETQYF. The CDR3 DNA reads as TGTGCCAGCCTCGGAACAGGGGTTTCAGAGACCCAGTACTTC.